The 14 T cell receptor beta chains below come from one sample, sequenced in a study of vaccination effects on CD4 cells after COVID-19. Their antigens are not known. Here immunoSEQ multiplex PCR was the method, and the copy in TCRdb shows in-frame clones only, minus some. The sample carries about 14,000 clones, over 60% recorded once. Antigen-specific CD4+ T cell clonotypes were called by their expansion after viral peptide-pool culture in ViraFEST. Cells that had been cultured for ten to eleven days were the source of isolated CD4+ T cells. Sometime from March through December 2020, the person acquired a SARS-CoV-2 infection that PCR confirmed. Each participant was given two doses of one vaccine (BNT162b2 or mRNA-1273). The input for sequencing was CD4+ T cells from PBMCs cultured with SARS-CoV-2 spike peptides, taken after COVID-19 vaccination. The receptor set was obtained from a human donor who had a prior SARS-CoV-2 infection.

The gene calls are TRBV27 and TRBJ1-1, with D maybe TRBD1 (5 bases). CDR1 is MNHEY and CDR2 is SMNVEV in the germline V gene (reference sequence). Trimming shortened V by 1 base and J by 3 bases, and 9 bases separated the two germline ends. There are 14 residues in the CDR3. The CDR3 coding sequence is TGTGCCAGCAGTTTATACAGGACCTACACTGAAGCTTTCTTT. Its protein is CASSLYRTYTEAFF.

Here the CDR3 DNA reads TGTGCCAGCAGTGAAGCGTGGACCGGGGAGCTGTTTTTT. Translating gives CASSEAWTGELFF. The rearrangement uses TRBV2 and TRBJ2-2; D gene uncertain. Germline assignment: CDR1 SNHLY and CDR2 FYNNEI. V lost 0 bases and J lost 5, with 4 bases in between. The CDR3 length is 13 residues. Together with reference TRBV2 and TRBJ2-2, the CDR3 gives the full variable domain: EPEVTQTPSHQVTQMGQEVILRCVPISNHLYFYWYRQILGQKVEFLVSFYNNEISEKSEIFDDQFSVERPDGSNFTLKIRSTKLEDSAMYFCASSEAWTGELFFGEGSRLTVL.

The gene calls are TRBV19 and TRBJ2-5; 8 bases are shared with TRBD1. The germline CDR1 and CDR2 sequences are LNHDA and SQIVND (reference sequence). V trimming: 4 bases; J trimming: 4 bases; junction bases outside the gene matches: 2. The CDR3 has 13 residues. CDR3 protein: CASSKDRGETQYF. The CDR3, as DNA: TGTGCCAGTAGTAAAGACAGGGGAGAGACCCAGTACTTC.

This clone was detected a few times. The chain uses TRBV5-1 and TRBJ2-7; 9 bases agree with TRBD2. Germline lookup yields CDR1 SGHRS and CDR2 YFSETQ. This CDR3 spans 17 amino acids. V lost 0 bases to trimming and J lost 2 bases; unmatched junction nucleotides: 9. The CDR3 here is CASSLGLAGGTAYEQYF. As DNA, the CDR3 is TGCGCCAGCAGCTTGGGTTTGGCGGGAGGGACAGCCTACGAGCAGTACTTC.

CDR3 in amino acids: CASSKTGTCKNIQYF. The DNA of the CDR3 is TGTGCCAGCAGCAAAACCGGGACTTGTAAAAACATTCAGTACTTC. The rearrangement links TRBV21-1 to TRBJ2-4; the tabulated D call, TRBD2, remains unverified against the DNA. TRBV21-1 is flagged as a pseudogene. The CDR3 is 15 residues long.

The CDR3 loop reads CASSYDRPIYGYTF. The CDR3 DNA is TGTGCCAGCAGCTATGACAGGCCGATATATGGCTACACCTTC. The chain uses TRBV5-6 and TRBJ1-2, with a weak D call TRBD1 (6 bases). There are 14 residues in the CDR3. CDR1 is SGHDT and CDR2 is YYEEEE in the germline V gene. V lost 3 bases, J lost 5 bases, and 14 bases lay in between.

This clone was counted a few times. This chain links TRBV4-3 with TRBJ1-2; TRBD1 is a possible D gene (5 bases). Between the trimmed V and J ends, which lost 0 bases and 7 bases, there was a span of 15 bases. The CDR3 consists of 15 residues. Germline loops: CDR1 LGHNA, CDR2 YSLEER. DNA for the CDR3: TGCGCCAGCAGCCAAGATTCCAGGGAGTTGGGTGGCTACACCTTC. Translated, it gives CASSQDSRELGGYTF.

V gene TRBV9 combines with J gene TRBJ2-3; 8 bases map to TRBD2. With 3 bases clipped from V and 2 bases from J, the junction kept 8 bases outside the gene matches. The CDR3 has 16 amino acids. Germline V CDR1 and CDR2: SGDLS, YYNGEE. The CDR3 sequence: CASSAGLAWATDTQYF. As DNA, the CDR3 is TGTGCCAGCAGCGCCGGACTAGCTTGGGCCACAGATACGCAGTATTTT.

This sequence joins TRBV5-5 and TRBJ1-1, with 7 nucleotides matching TRBD1. CDR3 length: 16 residues. The V gene's germline CDR1 is SGHKS and CDR2 YYEKEE (reference sequence). V trimming: 3 bases; J trimming: 2 bases; junction bases outside the gene matches: 10. The CDR3 nucleotides read TGTGCCAGCAGCTCACTTTATCGGGACAGCAACACTGAAGCTTTCTTT. Translation gives CASSSLYRDSNTEAFF. The whole variable domain, remainder taken from reference TRBV5-5 and TRBJ1-1, is DAGVTQSPTHLIKTRGQQVTLRCSPISGHKSVSWYQQVLGQGPQFIFQYYEKEERGRGNFPDRFSARQFPNYSSELNVNALLLGDSALYLCASSSLYRDSNTEAFFGQGTRLTVV.

V and J are TRBV18 and TRBJ2-6, with 7 bases aligning to TRBD2. In germline, CDR1 is KGHSH, CDR2 LQKENI. The CDR3 spans 18 residues. After removal of 6 bases from V and 0 bases from J, the junction contained 11 bases not matched to a gene. Written as DNA, the CDR3 is TGTGCCAGCTCCCTCCGGGACTACCCGATCTCTGGGGCCAACGTCCTGACTTTC. Its protein is CASSLRDYPISGANVLTF.

The chain links TRBV29-1 to TRBJ2-1; 8 bases fit TRBD2. The CDR3 extends over 13 amino acids. The V gene's germline CDR1 is SQVTM and CDR2 ANQGSEA. The junction had 6 bases not matched to a gene; V was cut back by 5 bases and J by 6 bases. CDR3 sequence: CSVSGRVSNEQFF. The CDR3 nucleotides read TGCAGCGTTTCCGGGAGGGTGAGCAATGAGCAGTTCTTC.

This clone showed up just once. The chain has TRBV5-6 and TRBJ2-5; possible D gene TRBD1, 6 bases. Trimming removed 2 bases from V and 5 bases from J, with 16 bases in between. This CDR3 region has 15 residues. Germline lookup yields CDR1 SGHDT and CDR2 YYEEEE. In nucleotides, the CDR3 is TGTGCCAGCAGCTTTGTGGGGGCTCGTGGGGAGACCCAGTACTTC. Translated, it gives CASSFVGARGETQYF.

The CDR3 region has the DNA TGTGCCAGCAGCCAGCGGACAGACTCCTACGAGCAGTACTTC. Protein sequence: CASSQRTDSYEQYF. The chain recombines TRBV3-1 (or the pseudogene TRBV3-2) with TRBJ2-7, with D perhaps TRBD1 (6 bases). The ends were cut back, 3 bases at V and 0 bases at J, with 9 bases in the middle. Germline V gene data show CDR1 as LGHDT and CDR2 as YNNKEL (reference sequence). The CDR3 is 14 residues long.

The rearrangement joins TRBV2 to TRBJ1-4; tentative D call: TRBD1 (6 bases). CDR3 size: 11 residues. V dropped 4 bases and J dropped 12 bases, with 9 bases sitting between them. In germline, CDR1 is SNHLY, CDR2 FYNNEI. CDR3 DNA sequence: TGTGCCAGCAGTGTGAGGGGGGAACTGTTTTTT. Residues: CASSVRGELFF. Full variable domain (rest looked up from reference TRBV2 and TRBJ1-4): EPEVTQTPSHQVTQMGQEVILRCVPISNHLYFYWYRQILGQKVEFLVSFYNNEISEKSEIFDDQFSVERPDGSNFTLKIRSTKLEDSAMYFCASSVRGELFFGSGTQLSVL.